This TCR beta chain was identified in a study of cytomegalovirus exposure and HLA in healthy donors. In regard to this clone: The antigen is not known.

General observations from the study: According to an earlier analysis, most TCR beta V segments yielded productive rearrangements about 87% or about 30% of the time. Researchers catalogued about 150 TCR beta chains as cytomegalovirus-associated.

This PCR relied on a set of 60 Vbeta primers and 13 Jbeta primers. Measured with immunoSEQ multiplex PCR; TCRdb has only the in-frame clones, and not every one. This sample has 100,000 to 140,000 clones, with roughly 73% found just once. Input material: PBMCs. This receptor was obtained from a man between 25 and 39 years old in good health and CMV-seronegative.

The CDR3 is CAISEGQVEQYF. CDR3 nucleotides: TGTGCCATCAGTGAAGGACAGGTCGAGCAGTACTTC. This chain uses TRBV10-3 with TRBJ2-7; 7 nucleotides match TRBD1. With 3 bases clipped from V and 6 bases from J, the junction kept 2 bases outside the gene matches. The CDR3 covers 12 residues. In germline, CDR1 is ENHRY, CDR2 SYGVKD.